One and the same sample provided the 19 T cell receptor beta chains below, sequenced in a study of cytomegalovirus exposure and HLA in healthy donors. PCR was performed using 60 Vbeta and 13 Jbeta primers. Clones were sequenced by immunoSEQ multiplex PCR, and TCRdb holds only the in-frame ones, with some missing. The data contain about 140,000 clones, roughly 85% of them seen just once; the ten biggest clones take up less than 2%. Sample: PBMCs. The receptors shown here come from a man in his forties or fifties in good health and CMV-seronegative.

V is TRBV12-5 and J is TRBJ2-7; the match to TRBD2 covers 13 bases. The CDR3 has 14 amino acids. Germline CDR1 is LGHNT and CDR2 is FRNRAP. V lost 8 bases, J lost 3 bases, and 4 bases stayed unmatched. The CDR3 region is CASSGTSGDYEQYF. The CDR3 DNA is TGTGCTAGTTCCGGGACTAGCGGGGACTACGAGCAGTACTTC.

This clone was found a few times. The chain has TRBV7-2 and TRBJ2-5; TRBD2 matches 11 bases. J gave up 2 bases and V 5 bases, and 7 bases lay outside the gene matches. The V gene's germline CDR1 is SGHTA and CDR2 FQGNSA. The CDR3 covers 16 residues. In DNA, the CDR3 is TGTGCCAGCAGCCGTAGTAGACTAGCGGGGCAAGAGACCCAGTACTTC. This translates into CASSRSRLAGQETQYF. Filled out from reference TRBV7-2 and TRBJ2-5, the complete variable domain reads GAGVSQSPSNKVTEKGKDVELRCDPISGHTALYWYRQSLGQGLEFLIYFQGNSAPDKSGLPSDRFSAERTGGSVSTLTIQRTQQEDSAVYLCASSRSRLAGQETQYFGPGTRLLVL.

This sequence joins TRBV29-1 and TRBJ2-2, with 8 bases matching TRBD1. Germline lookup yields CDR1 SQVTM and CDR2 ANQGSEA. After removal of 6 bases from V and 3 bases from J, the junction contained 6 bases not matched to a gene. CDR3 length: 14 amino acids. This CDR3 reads CSVDRTGYTGELFF. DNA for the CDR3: TGCAGCGTCGACCGGACAGGGTACACCGGGGAGCTGTTTTTT.

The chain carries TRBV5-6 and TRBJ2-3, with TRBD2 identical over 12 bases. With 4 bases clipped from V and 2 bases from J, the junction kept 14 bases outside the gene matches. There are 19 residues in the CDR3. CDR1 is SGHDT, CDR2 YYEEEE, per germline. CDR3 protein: CASSPSINGLAGYTDTQYF. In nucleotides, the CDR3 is TGTGCCAGCAGCCCCTCAATTAATGGACTAGCGGGGTACACAGATACGCAGTATTTT.

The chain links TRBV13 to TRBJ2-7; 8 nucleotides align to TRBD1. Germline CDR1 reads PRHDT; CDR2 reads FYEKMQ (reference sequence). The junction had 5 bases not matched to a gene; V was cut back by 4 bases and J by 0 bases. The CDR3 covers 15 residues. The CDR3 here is CASSSDRESSYEQYF. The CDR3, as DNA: TGTGCCAGCAGCTCGGACAGGGAGAGCTCCTACGAGCAGTACTTC.

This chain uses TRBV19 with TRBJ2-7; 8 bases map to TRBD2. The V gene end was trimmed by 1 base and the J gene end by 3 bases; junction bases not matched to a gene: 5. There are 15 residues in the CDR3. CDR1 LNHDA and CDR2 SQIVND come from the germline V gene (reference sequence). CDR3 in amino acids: CASSIGLAGFYEQYF. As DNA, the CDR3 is TGTGCCAGTAGTATAGGGCTAGCGGGCTTCTACGAGCAGTACTTC.

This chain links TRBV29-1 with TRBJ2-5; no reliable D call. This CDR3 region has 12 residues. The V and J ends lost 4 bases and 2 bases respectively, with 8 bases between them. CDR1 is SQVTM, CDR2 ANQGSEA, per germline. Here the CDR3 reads CSVGFQQETQYF. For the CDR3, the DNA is TGCAGCGTTGGGTTCCAGCAAGAGACCCAGTACTTC.

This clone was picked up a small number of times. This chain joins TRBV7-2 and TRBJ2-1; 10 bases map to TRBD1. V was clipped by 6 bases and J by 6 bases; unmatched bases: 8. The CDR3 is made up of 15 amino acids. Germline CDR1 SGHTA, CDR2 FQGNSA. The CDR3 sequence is CASRSRQGAGNEQFF. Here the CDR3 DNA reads TGTGCCAGCAGGAGCCGACAGGGGGCTGGCAATGAGCAGTTCTTC.

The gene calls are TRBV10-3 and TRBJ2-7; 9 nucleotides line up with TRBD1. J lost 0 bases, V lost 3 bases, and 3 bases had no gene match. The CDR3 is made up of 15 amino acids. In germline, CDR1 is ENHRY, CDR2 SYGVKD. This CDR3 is CAISEGTGSSYEQYF. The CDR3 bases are TGTGCCATCAGTGAAGGGACAGGGAGCTCCTACGAGCAGTACTTC.

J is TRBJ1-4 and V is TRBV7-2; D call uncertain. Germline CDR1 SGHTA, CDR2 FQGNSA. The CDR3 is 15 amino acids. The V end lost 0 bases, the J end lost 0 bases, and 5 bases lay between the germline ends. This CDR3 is CASSLASATNEKLFF. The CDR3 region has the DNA TGTGCCAGCAGCTTAGCATCCGCAACTAATGAAAAACTGTTTTTT.

The CDR3 loop reads CSVQGQYGYTF. The CDR3 coding sequence is TGCAGCGTTCAGGGCCAATATGGCTACACCTTC. The gene calls are TRBV29-1 and TRBJ1-2, with TRBD1 as a possible D gene (5 bases). The CDR3 extends over 11 amino acids. The V gene lost 5 bases and the J gene lost 5 bases, with 9 bases spanning the gap. Germline V gene lookup returns CDR1 SQVTM and CDR2 ANQGSEA. The entire variable domain, with the rest obtained from reference TRBV29-1 and TRBJ1-2, is as follows: SAVISQKPSRDICQRGTSLTIQCQVDSQVTMMFWYRQQPGQSLTLIATANQGSEATYESGFVIDKFPISRPNLTFSTLTVSNMSPEDSSIYLCSVQGQYGYTFGSGTRLTVV.

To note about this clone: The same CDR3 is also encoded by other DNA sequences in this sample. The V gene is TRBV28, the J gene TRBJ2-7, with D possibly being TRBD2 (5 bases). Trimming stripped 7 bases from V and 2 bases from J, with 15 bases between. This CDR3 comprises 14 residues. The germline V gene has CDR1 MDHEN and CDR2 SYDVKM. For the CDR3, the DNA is TGTGCCAGCACCTTGAGGGATTCACCCTACGAGCAGTACTTC. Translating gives CASTLRDSPYEQYF.

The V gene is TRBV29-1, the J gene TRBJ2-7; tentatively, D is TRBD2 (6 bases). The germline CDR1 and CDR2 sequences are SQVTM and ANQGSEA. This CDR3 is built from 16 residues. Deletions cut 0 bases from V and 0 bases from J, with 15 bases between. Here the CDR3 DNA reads TGCAGCGTTGAAGACGCCCGTGGGGGAGGCTCCTACGAGCAGTACTTC. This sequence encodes CSVEDARGGGSYEQYF.

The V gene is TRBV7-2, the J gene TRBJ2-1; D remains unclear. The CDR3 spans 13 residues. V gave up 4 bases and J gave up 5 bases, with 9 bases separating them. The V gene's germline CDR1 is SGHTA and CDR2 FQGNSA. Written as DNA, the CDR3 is TGTGCCAGCAGCTCCCGGTCGGACAATGAGCAGTTCTTC. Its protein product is CASSSRSDNEQFF.

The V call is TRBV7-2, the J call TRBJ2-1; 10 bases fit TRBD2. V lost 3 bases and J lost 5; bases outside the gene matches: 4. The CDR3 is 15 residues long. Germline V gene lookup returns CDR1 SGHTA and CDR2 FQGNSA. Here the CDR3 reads CASSLGTSVHNEQFF. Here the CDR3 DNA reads TGTGCCAGCAGCTTGGGGACTAGCGTCCACAATGAGCAGTTCTTC.

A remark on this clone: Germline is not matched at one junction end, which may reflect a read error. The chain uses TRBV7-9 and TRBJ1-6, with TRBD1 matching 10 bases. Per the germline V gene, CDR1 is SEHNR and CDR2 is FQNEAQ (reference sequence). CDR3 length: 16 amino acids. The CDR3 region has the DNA TGTTCCAGCAGCCCGCGGGGGGGACAGGGGAATTCACCCCTCCACTTT. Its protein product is CSSSPRGGQGNSPLHF. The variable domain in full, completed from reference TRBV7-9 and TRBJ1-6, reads DTGVSQNPRHKITKRGQNVTFRCDPISEHNRLYWYRQTLGQGPEFLTYFQNEAQLEKSRLLSDRFSAERPKGSFSTLEIQRTEQGDSAMYLCSSSPRGGQGNSPLHFGNGTRLTVT.

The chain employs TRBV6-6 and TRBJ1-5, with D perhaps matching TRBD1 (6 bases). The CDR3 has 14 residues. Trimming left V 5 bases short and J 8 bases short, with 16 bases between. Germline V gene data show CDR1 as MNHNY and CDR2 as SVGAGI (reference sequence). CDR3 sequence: CASSDGGGGKPQHF. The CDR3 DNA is TGTGCCAGCAGTGACGGAGGGGGGGGAAAGCCCCAGCATTTT.

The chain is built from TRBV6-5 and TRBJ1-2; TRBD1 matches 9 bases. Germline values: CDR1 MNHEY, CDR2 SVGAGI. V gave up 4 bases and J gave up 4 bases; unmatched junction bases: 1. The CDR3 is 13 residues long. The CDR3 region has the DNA TGTGCCAGCAGTTGGGGACAGGGCTATGGCTACACCTTC. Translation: CASSWGQGYGYTF.

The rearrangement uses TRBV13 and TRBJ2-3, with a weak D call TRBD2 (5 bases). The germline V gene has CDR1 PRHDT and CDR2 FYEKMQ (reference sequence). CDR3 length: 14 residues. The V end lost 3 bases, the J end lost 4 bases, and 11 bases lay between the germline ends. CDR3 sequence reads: CASSFLLEPDTQYF. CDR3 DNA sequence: TGTGCCAGCAGCTTCTTACTAGAGCCAGATACGCAGTATTTT.